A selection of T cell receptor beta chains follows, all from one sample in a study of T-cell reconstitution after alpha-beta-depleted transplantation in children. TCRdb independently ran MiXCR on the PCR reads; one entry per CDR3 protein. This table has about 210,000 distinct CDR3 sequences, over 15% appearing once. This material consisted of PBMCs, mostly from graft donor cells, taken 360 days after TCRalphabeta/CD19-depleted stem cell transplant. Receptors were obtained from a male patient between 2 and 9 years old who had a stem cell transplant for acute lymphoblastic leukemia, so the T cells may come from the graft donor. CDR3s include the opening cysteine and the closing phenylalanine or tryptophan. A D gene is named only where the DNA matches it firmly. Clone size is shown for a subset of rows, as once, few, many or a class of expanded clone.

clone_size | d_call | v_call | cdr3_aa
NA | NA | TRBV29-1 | CSARGFVPRETQYF
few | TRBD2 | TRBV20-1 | CSANQASGGHSYEQYF
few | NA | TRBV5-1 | CASSLAIVQAGGGIF
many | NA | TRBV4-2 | CASSQEGAALNTGELFF
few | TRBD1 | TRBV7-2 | CASSPLGQQETQYF
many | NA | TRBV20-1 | CSARPTGANVLTF
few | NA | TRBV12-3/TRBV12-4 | CASSFDPNPYQETQYF
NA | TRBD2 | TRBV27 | CASSPLAGGMGNEQFF
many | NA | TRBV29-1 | CSVEESEAFF
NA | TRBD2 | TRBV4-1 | CASRTSGYEQFF
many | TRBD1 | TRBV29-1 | CSVAGSGQGAAHEQYF
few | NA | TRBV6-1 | CASSLQFRGTDTQYF
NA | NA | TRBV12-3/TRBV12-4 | CASNYGREEKLFF
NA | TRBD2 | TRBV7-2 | CASSLTPSGSWETQYF
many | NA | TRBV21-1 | CASSSAPRGGYEQYF
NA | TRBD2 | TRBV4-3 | CASSQDSGGSYNEQFF
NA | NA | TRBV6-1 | CASRTARAGRRNEQYF
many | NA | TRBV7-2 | CASSPGKAYIQYF